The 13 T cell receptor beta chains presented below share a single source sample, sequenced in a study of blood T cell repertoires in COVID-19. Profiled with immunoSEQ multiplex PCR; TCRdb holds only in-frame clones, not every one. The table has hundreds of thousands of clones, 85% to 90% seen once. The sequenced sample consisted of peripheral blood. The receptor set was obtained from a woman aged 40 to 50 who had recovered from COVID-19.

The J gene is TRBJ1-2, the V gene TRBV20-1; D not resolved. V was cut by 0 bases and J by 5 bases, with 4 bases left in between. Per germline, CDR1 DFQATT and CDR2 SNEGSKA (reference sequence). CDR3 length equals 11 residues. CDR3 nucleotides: TGCAGTGCTAGAGACGGGTATGGCTACACCTTC. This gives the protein CSARDGYGYTF.

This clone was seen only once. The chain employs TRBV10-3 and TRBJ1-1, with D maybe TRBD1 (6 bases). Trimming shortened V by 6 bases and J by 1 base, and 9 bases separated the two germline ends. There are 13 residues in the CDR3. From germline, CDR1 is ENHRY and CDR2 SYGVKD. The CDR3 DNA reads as TGTGCCATCAGGGGACAACCGAACACTGAAGCTTTCTTT. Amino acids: CAIRGQPNTEAFF.

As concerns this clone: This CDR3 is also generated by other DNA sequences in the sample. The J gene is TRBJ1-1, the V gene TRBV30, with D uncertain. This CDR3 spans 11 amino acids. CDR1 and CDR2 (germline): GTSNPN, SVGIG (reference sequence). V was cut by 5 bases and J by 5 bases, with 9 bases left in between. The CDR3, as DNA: TGTGCCTGGTCATGGGCTACTGAAGCTTTCTTT. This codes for CAWSWATEAFF.

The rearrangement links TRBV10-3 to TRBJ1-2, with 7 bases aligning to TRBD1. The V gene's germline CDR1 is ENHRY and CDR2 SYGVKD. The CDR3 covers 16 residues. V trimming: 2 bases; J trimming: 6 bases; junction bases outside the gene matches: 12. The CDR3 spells CAISENRGTRGDGYTF. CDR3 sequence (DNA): TGTGCCATCAGTGAGAATCGTGGGACCAGGGGGGATGGCTACACCTTC.

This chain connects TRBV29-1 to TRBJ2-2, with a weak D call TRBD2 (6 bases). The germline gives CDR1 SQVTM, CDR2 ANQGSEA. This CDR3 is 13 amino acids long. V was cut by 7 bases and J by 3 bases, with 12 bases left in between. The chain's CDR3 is CSGGAGDTGELFF. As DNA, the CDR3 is TGCAGCGGCGGGGCCGGGGACACCGGGGAGCTGTTTTTT.

Here the CDR3 reads CASSGRTAYSNQPQHF. CDR3 sequence (DNA): TGTGCCAGCAGTGGTCGGACAGCTTATAGCAATCAGCCCCAGCATTTT. The J gene is TRBJ1-5, the V gene TRBV6-1; possibly TRBD1 for D (6 bases). The germline V gene encodes CDR1 MNHNS and CDR2 SASEGT. Trimming pared 4 bases from V and 0 bases from J, leaving 13 bases between. The CDR3 runs to 16 residues.

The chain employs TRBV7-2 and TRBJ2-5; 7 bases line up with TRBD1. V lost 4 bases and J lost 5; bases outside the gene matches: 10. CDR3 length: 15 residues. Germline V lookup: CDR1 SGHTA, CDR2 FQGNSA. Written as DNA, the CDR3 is TGTGCCAGCAGCTATAGCAAGGGGGCTGGGGAGACCCAGTACTTC. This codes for CASSYSKGAGETQYF.

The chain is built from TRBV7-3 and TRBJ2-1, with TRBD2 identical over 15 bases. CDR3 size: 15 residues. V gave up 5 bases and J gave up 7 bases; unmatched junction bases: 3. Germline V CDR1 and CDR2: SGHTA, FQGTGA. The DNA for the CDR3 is TGTGCCAGCAGCCAAGGGACTAGCGGGGGGAATGAGCAGTTCTTC. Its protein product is CASSQGTSGGNEQFF. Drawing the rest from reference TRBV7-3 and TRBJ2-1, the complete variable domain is GAGVSQTPSNKVTEKGKYVELRCDPISGHTALYWYRQSLGQGPEFLIYFQGTGAADDSGLPNDRFFAVRPEGSVSTLKIQRTERGDSAVYLCASSQGTSGGNEQFFGPGTRLTVL.

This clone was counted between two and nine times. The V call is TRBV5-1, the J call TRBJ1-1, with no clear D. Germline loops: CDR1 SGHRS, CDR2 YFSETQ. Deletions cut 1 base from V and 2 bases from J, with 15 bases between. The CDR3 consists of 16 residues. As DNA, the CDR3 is TGCGCCAGCAGCTTGCGATCGGTTCGGGTTAACACTGAAGCTTTCTTT. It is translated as CASSLRSVRVNTEAFF.

The CDR3 sequence: CATSGLAGGPGPYNEQFF. The CDR3 region has the DNA TGTGCCACCAGCGGGCTAGCGGGGGGGCCAGGGCCCTACAATGAGCAGTTCTTC. The rearrangement links TRBV15 to TRBJ2-1; 12 bases align to TRBD2. Germline CDR1 and CDR2: LNHNV and YYDKDF (reference sequence). Trimming cost V 5 bases and J 2 bases; bases outside gene matches: 10. There are 18 residues in the CDR3.

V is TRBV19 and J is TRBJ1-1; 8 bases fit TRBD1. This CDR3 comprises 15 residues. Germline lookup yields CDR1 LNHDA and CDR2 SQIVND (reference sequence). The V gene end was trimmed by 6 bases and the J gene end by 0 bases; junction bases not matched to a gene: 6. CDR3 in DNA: TGTGCCAGTAGGACGGGGGACAGGCTGAACACTGAAGCTTTCTTT. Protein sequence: CASRTGDRLNTEAFF.

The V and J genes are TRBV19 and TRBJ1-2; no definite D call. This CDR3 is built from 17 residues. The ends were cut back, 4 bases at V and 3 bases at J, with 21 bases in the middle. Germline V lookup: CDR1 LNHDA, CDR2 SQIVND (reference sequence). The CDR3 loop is CASSSPGFVWEDYGYTF. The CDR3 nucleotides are TGTGCCAGTAGTAGCCCCGGATTTGTCTGGGAGGACTATGGCTACACCTTC.

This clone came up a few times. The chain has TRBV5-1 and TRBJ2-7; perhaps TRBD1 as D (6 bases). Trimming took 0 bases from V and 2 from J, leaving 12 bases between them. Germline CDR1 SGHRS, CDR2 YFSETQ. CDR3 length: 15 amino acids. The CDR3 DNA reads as TGCGCCAGCAGCTTGGAGGGGGTGGGCCCCTACGAGCAGTACTTC. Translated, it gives CASSLEGVGPYEQYF.